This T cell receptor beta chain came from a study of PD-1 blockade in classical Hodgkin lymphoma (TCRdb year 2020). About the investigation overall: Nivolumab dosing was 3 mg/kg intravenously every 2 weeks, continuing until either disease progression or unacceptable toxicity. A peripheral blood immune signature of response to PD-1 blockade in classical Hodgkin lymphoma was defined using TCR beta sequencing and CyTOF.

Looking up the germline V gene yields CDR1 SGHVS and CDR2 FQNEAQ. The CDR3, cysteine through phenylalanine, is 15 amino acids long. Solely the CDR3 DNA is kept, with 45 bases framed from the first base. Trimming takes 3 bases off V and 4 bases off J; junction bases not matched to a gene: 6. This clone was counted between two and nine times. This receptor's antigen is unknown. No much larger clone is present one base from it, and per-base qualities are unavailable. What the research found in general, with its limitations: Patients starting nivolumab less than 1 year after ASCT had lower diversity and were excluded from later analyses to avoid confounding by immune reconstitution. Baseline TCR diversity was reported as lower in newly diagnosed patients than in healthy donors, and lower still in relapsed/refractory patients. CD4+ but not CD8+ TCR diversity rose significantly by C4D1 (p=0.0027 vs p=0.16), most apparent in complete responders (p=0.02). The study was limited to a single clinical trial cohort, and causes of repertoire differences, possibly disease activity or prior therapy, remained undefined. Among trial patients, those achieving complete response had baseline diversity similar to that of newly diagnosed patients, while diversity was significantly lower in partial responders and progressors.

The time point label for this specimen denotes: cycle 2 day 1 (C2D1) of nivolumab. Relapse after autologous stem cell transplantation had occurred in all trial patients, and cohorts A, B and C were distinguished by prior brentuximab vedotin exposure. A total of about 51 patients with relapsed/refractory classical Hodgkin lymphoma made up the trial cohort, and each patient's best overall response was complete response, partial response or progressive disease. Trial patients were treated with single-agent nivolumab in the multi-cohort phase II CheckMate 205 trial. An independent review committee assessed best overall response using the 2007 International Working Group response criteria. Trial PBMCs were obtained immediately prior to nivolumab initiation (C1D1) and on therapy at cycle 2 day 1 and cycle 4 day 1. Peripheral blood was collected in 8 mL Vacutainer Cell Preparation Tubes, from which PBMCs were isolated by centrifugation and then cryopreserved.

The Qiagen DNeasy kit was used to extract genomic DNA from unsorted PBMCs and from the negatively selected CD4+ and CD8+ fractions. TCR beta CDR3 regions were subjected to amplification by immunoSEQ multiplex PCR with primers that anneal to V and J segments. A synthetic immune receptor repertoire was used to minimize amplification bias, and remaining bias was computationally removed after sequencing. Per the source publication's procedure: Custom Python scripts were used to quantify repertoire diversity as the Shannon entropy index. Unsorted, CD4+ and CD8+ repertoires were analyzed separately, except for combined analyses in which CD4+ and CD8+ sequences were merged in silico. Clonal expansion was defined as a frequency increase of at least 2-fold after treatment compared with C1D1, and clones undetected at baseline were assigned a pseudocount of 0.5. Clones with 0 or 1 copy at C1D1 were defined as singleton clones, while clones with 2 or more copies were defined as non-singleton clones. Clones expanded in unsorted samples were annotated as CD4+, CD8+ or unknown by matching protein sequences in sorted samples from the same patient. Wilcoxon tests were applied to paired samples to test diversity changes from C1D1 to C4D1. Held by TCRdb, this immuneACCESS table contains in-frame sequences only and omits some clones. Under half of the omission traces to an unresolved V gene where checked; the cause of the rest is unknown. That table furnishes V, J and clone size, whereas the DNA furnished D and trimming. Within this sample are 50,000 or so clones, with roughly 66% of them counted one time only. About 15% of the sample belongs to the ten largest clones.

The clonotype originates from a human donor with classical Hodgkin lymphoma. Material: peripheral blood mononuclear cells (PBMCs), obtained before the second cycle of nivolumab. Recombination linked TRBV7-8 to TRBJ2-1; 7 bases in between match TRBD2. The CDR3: CASSLQLARYNEQFF. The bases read TGTGCCAGCAGCTTGCAACTAGCGAGATACAATGAGCAGTTCTTC.